This TCR beta chain was identified in a study of T cell responses to AZD1222 COVID-19 vaccine. Study at large: Recipients boosted at about 4 weeks or about 12 weeks are pooled.

Study-wide findings and caveats: Baseline seropositives among AZD1222 recipients totaled only 5 to 7. Repertoires were obtained only post-peak T cell response.

Sequenced by immunoSEQ multiplex PCR; TCRdb stores in-frame clones only, minus some. The data show approximately 120,000 clones, around 89% seen once. On this clone: The antigen is unknown.

Germline loops: CDR1 SNHLY, CDR2 FYNNEI. CDR3 length: 14 residues. The ends lost 6 bases at V and 2 bases at J; junction bases unmatched: 3. The origin of this receptor is an adult in good health. The V and J genes are TRBV2 and TRBJ2-7, with 11 bases fitting TRBD1. The sample consisted of peripheral blood, taken on day 0 of AZD1222 vaccination. The CDR3 here is CASRGDRGTYEQYF. The DNA for the CDR3 is TGTGCCAGCAGGGGGGACAGGGGGACCTACGAGCAGTACTTC.